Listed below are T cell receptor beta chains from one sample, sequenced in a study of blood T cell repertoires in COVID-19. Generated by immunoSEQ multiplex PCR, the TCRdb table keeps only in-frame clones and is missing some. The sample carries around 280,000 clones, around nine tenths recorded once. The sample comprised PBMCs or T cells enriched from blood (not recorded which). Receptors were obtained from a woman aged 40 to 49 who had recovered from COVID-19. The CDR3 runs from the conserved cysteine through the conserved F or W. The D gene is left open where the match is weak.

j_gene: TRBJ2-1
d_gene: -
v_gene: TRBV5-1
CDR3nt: TGCGCCAGCAGCTTGGTAGTCACAGGCTCGCTTAATGAGCAGTTCTTC
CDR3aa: CASSLVVTGSLNEQFF

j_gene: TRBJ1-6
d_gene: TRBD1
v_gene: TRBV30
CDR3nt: TGTGCCTGGACCCCGGGACAGACTAATTCACCCCTCCACTTT
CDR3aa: CAWTPGQTNSPLHF

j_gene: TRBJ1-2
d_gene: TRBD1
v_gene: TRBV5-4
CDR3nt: TGTGCCAGCAGCCAAAGGGACAGGGGGCACGGTGGCTACACCTTC
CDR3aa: CASSQRDRGHGGYTF

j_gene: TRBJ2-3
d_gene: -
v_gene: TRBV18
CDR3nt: TGTGCCAGCTCACCAAGGCAGGGAGGAACAGATACGCAGTATTTT
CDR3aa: CASSPRQGGTDTQYF

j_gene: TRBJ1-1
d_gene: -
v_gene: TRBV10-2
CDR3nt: TGCGCCAGCAGAGCGTCCCTCCAGAACACTGAAGCTTTCTTT
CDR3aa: CASRASLQNTEAFF

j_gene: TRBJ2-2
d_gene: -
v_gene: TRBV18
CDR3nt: TGTGCCAGCTCAAGAAATGTGGACTATTCCGCCGGGGAGCTGTTTTTT
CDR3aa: CASSRNVDYSAGELFF

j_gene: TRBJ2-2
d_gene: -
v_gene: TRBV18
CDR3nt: TGTGCCAGCTCACCACAGGAAAGGGGTGGCACCGGGGAGCTGTTTTTT
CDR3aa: CASSPQERGGTGELFF

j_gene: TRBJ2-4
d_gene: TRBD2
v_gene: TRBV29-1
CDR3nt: TGCAGCGGGAGAGGCGGGGGGGAAAACATTCAGTACTTC
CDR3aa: CSGRGGGENIQYF

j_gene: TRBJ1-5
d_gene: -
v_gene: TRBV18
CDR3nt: TGTGCCAGCTCACGGGGCTCCGGTCAGCCCCAGCATTTT
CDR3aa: CASSRGSGQPQHF

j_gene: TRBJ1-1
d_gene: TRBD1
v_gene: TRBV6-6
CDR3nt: TGTGCCAGCAGTGCGGACAGGGCTGAAGCTTTCTTT
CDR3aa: CASSADRAEAFF